This is a list of T cell receptor beta chains from one sample in a study of OX40 agonist ivuxolimab in advanced cancers. TCRdb's copy holds only in-frame clones and misses some; the assay was immunoSEQ multiplex PCR. The table has some 95,000 clones, around 85% seen once. Sequenced material: CD4+ or CD8+ T cells sorted from blood, taken in a trial of the OX40 agonist ivuxolimab. All receptors come from an adult with an advanced solid tumor such as melanoma, head and neck, liver or kidney cancer. The CDR3 runs from the conserved cysteine through the conserved F or W. D genes are given only for firm matches. Part of the rows lack a size; the others show once, few, many or a class for expanded clones.

v_gene: TRBV19; abundance: -; d_gene: -; j_gene: TRBJ1-5; len: 15; CDR3nt: TGTGCCAGTAGTCCCCGCGGACAGTCGAATGGGCCCCAGCATTTT; CDR3aa: CASSPRGQSNGPQHF
v_gene: TRBV5-4; abundance: -; d_gene: -; j_gene: TRBJ2-2; len: 15; CDR3nt: TGTGCCAGCAGCTTGGGTGGTAGCCGGGCCGGGGAGCTGTTTTTT; CDR3aa: CASSLGGSRAGELFF
v_gene: TRBV5-5; abundance: -; d_gene: -; j_gene: TRBJ1-5; len: 15; CDR3nt: TGTGCCAGCAGCCTCGACGGTCAAAGCAATCAGCCCCAGCATTTT; CDR3aa: CASSLDGQSNQPQHF
v_gene: TRBV7-2; abundance: -; d_gene: -; j_gene: TRBJ2-5; len: 16; CDR3nt: TGTGCCAGCAGCCCCATGGGAGGCGGGGCCTCAGAGACCCAGTACTTC; CDR3aa: CASSPMGGGASETQYF
v_gene: TRBV5-1; abundance: -; d_gene: TRBD1; j_gene: TRBJ2-3; len: 16; CDR3nt: TGCGCCAGCAGCTTCTACCGGGACAGAAGCACAGATACGCAGTATTTT; CDR3aa: CASSFYRDRSTDTQYF
v_gene: TRBV7-9; abundance: -; d_gene: TRBD2; j_gene: TRBJ2-3; len: 15; CDR3nt: TGTGCCAGCAGCTTAGGAGCGGGAAACACAGATACGCAGTATTTT; CDR3aa: CASSLGAGNTDTQYF
v_gene: TRBV29-1; abundance: -; d_gene: -; j_gene: TRBJ1-1; len: 13; CDR3nt: TGCAGCTTCCGACAGGCGGTGAACACTGAAGCTTTCTTT; CDR3aa: CSFRQAVNTEAFF
v_gene: TRBV7-2; abundance: -; d_gene: -; j_gene: TRBJ1-1; len: 14; CDR3nt: TGTGCCAGCAGCCCCCCCCGTGGGGGCACTGAAGCTTTCTTT; CDR3aa: CASSPPRGGTEAFF
v_gene: TRBV2; abundance: -; d_gene: TRBD2; j_gene: TRBJ2-2; len: 17; CDR3nt: TGTGCCAGCATTTTAGGACTAGCGGGAGGGACCACCGGGGAGCTGTTTTTT; CDR3aa: CASILGLAGGTTGELFF
v_gene: TRBV28; abundance: -; d_gene: TRBD1; j_gene: TRBJ2-2; len: 15; CDR3nt: TGTGCCAGCAGCCACTCCGGGACAGGGGACGGGGAGCTGTTTTTT; CDR3aa: CASSHSGTGDGELFF
v_gene: TRBV19; abundance: few; d_gene: -; j_gene: TRBJ2-1; len: 14; CDR3nt: TGTGCCAGTTCGTATCCGGGGGTTTACAATGAGCAGTTCTTC; CDR3aa: CASSYPGVYNEQFF
v_gene: TRBV7-8; abundance: few; d_gene: -; j_gene: TRBJ1-2; len: 13; CDR3nt: TGTGCCAGCAGCTTAGCTGGCGGGAATGGCTACACCTTC; CDR3aa: CASSLAGGNGYTF
v_gene: TRBV7-9; abundance: once; d_gene: -; j_gene: TRBJ2-1; len: 15; CDR3nt: TGTGCCAGCAGCCCTCGCGGGGGCCCCGTCAATGAGCAGTTCTTC; CDR3aa: CASSPRGGPVNEQFF
v_gene: TRBV5-1; abundance: -; d_gene: TRBD1; j_gene: TRBJ2-3; len: 14; CDR3nt: TGCGCCAGCAGCATGGGACAGGGCACAGATACGCAGTATTTT; CDR3aa: CASSMGQGTDTQYF
v_gene: TRBV2; abundance: -; d_gene: -; j_gene: TRBJ2-6; len: 16; CDR3nt: TGTGCCAGCAGTGAACTGTCCAGGGCGGGGGCCAACGTCCTGACTTTC; CDR3aa: CASSELSRAGANVLTF
v_gene: TRBV28; abundance: once; d_gene: TRBD2; j_gene: TRBJ2-7; len: 15; CDR3nt: TGTGCCAGCAGGGCGGCGGGAGGGCAGTCTCACGAGCAGTACTTC; CDR3aa: CASRAAGGQSHEQYF
v_gene: TRBV19; abundance: -; d_gene: -; j_gene: TRBJ1-1; len: 15; CDR3nt: TGTGCCAGTAGTCCTCAGGGTGGTTCTTACACTGAAGCTTTCTTT; CDR3aa: CASSPQGGSYTEAFF
v_gene: TRBV4-2; abundance: -; d_gene: TRBD2; j_gene: TRBJ2-1; len: 17; CDR3nt: TGTGCCAGCAGCCAAGATTCAAGTGGGAGGGCCGGGAATGAGCAGTTCTTC; CDR3aa: CASSQDSSGRAGNEQFF
v_gene: TRBV19; abundance: once; d_gene: -; j_gene: TRBJ2-6; len: 14; CDR3nt: TGTGCCAGTACCGGGGGTTCTGGGGCCAACGTCCTGACTTTC; CDR3aa: CASTGGSGANVLTF
v_gene: TRBV19; abundance: -; d_gene: -; j_gene: TRBJ1-5; len: 15; CDR3nt: TGTGCCAGTACCCCGGACAGCGATAGCAATCAGCCCCAGCATTTT; CDR3aa: CASTPDSDSNQPQHF
v_gene: TRBV28; abundance: -; d_gene: TRBD2; j_gene: TRBJ2-1; len: 12; CDR3nt: TGTGCCAGCAGTACTAGCGGGAGGATCCCGTTCTTC; CDR3aa: CASSTSGRIPFF
v_gene: TRBV2; abundance: -; d_gene: -; j_gene: TRBJ2-7; len: 13; CDR3nt: TGTGCCAGCAAGAGACAAGGGAGCGACGAGCAGTACTTC; CDR3aa: CASKRQGSDEQYF
v_gene: TRBV7-2; abundance: -; d_gene: TRBD2; j_gene: TRBJ2-1; len: 16; CDR3nt: TGTGCCAGCAGCTTAGACAGCGGGAGAAGGTACAATGAGCAGTTCTTC; CDR3aa: CASSLDSGRRYNEQFF
v_gene: TRBV7-2; abundance: -; d_gene: TRBD1; j_gene: TRBJ1-1; len: 13; CDR3nt: TGTGCCAGCAGCTCTGCAGGGGGCTTTGAAGCTTTCTTT; CDR3aa: CASSSAGGFEAFF
v_gene: TRBV2; abundance: -; d_gene: -; j_gene: TRBJ1-5; len: 14; CDR3nt: TGTGCCAGCAGTGTCGGGACATCAGGACAGCCCCAGCATTTT; CDR3aa: CASSVGTSGQPQHF
v_gene: TRBV18; abundance: -; d_gene: -; j_gene: TRBJ1-3; len: 16; CDR3nt: TGTGCCAGCTCACCACACTCGACAGACTCTGGAAACACCATATATTTT; CDR3aa: CASSPHSTDSGNTIYF
v_gene: TRBV27; abundance: few; d_gene: -; j_gene: TRBJ2-7; len: 13; CDR3nt: TGTGCCAGCAGTGCCAGCTTTCCCTACGAGCAGTACTTC; CDR3aa: CASSASFPYEQYF
v_gene: TRBV2; abundance: -; d_gene: -; j_gene: TRBJ1-1; len: 15; CDR3nt: TGTGCCAGCAGTGGGGGCCTAGGGGCCATCACTGAAGCTTTCTTT; CDR3aa: CASSGGLGAITEAFF
v_gene: TRBV6-4; abundance: -; d_gene: TRBD2; j_gene: TRBJ2-1; len: 15; CDR3nt: TGTGCCAGCAGTGACTGGACTAGCGGTTACAATGAGCAGTTCTTC; CDR3aa: CASSDWTSGYNEQFF
v_gene: TRBV5-6; abundance: once; d_gene: -; j_gene: TRBJ1-5; len: 16; CDR3nt: TGTGCCAGCAGCTCTCAGGGACAAACTAGCAATCAGCCCCAGCATTTT; CDR3aa: CASSSQGQTSNQPQHF